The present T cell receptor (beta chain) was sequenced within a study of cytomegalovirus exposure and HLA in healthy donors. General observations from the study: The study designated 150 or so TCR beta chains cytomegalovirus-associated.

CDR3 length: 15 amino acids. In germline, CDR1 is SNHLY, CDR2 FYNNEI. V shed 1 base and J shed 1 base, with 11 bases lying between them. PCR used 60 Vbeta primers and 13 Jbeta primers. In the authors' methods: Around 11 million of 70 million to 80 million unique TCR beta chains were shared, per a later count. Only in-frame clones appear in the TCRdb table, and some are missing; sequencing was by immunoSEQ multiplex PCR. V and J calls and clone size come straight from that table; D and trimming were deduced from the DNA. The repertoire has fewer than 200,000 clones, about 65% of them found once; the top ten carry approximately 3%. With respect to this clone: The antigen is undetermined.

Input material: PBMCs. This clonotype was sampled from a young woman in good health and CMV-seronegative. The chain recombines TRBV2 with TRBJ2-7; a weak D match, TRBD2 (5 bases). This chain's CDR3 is CASSEVSGGSYEQYF. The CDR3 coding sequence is TGTGCCAGCAGTGAAGTCAGCGGCGGATCCTACGAGCAGTACTTC. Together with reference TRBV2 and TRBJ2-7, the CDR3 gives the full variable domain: EPEVTQTPSHQVTQMGQEVILRCVPISNHLYFYWYRQILGQKVEFLVSFYNNEISEKSEIFDDQFSVERPDGSNFTLKIRSTKLEDSAMYFCASSEVSGGSYEQYFGPGTRLTVT.